This T cell receptor (beta chain) was recorded in a study of cytomegalovirus exposure and HLA in healthy donors. Notes on the study in general: Later analysis indicated greater clonal expansion among HLA-associated TCR beta chains than among equally common other chains. In an earlier analysis, about 90% or about 30%: the productive usage of most TCR beta V segments. Most CMV-associated TCR beta chains appeared HLA-restricted in a later analysis.

Germline V CDR1 and CDR2: SNHLY, FYNNEI. The CDR3 totals 13 residues. V lost 7 bases, J lost 4 bases, and 13 bases lay in between. Comment on this clone: Its specificity is unknown.

13 Jbeta primers and 60 Vbeta primers were used for the PCR. Clones were sequenced by immunoSEQ multiplex PCR, and TCRdb holds only the in-frame ones, with some missing. Seen here are under 200,000 clones, 70% to 90% observed once, and the top ten hold roughly 8.8%. The receptor's source is a man younger than 30 in good health and CMV-seropositive. This sequence joins TRBV2 and TRBJ1-2; D is perhaps TRBD1 (5 bases). Sample: PBMCs. The CDR3 sequence is CASTRGEVYGYTF. The DNA of the CDR3 is TGTGCCAGCACGCGGGGGGAAGTCTATGGCTACACCTTC. Variable domain in full (rest from reference TRBV2 and TRBJ1-2): EPEVTQTPSHQVTQMGQEVILRCVPISNHLYFYWYRQILGQKVEFLVSFYNNEISEKSEIFDDQFSVERPDGSNFTLKIRSTKLEDSAMYFCASTRGEVYGYTFGSGTRLTVV.